These 29 T cell receptor beta chains originate from one sample sequenced in a study of control samples from healthy donors and cancer patients. TCRdb's table, derived via immunoSEQ multiplex PCR, lists solely in-frame clones and lacks some. The table shows about 51,000 clones, with roughly 90% occurring only once. The specimen was PBMCs. These receptors all come from a man aged 45-65 years with head and neck cancer.

The chain is built from TRBV7-3 and TRBJ2-2; the match to TRBD2 covers 8 bases. CDR1 and CDR2 from the germline V gene are SGHTA and FQGTGA. This CDR3 spans 15 amino acids. V lost 3 bases to trimming and J lost 4 bases; unmatched junction nucleotides: 4. CDR3 bases: TGTGCCAGCAGCTTGGGACTAGGACTCACCGGGGAGCTGTTTTTT. Encoded protein: CASSLGLGLTGELFF.

This sequence joins TRBV19 and TRBJ2-5; possibly TRBD1 or TRBD2 for D (6 bases each). With 5 bases removed from V and 2 bases from J, the gap between germline ends came to 12 bases. The CDR3 length is 14 residues. In germline, CDR1 is LNHDA, CDR2 SQIVND (reference sequence). CDR3 loop: CASSAGHLQETQYF. Here the CDR3 DNA reads TGTGCCAGTAGTGCGGGACACCTACAAGAGACCCAGTACTTC.

V is TRBV29-1 and J is TRBJ2-5; a weak D match, TRBD2 (5 bases). The V gene's germline CDR1 is SQVTM and CDR2 ANQGSEA. Trimming left V 4 bases short and J 1 base short, with 19 bases between. This CDR3 has 16 amino acids. CDR3 coding DNA: TGCAGCGTTGTCGGGATGGGTCGCAACACCCAAGAGACCCAGTACTTC. Residues: CSVVGMGRNTQETQYF.

V gene TRBV5-1 combines with J gene TRBJ1-4; D not resolved. CDR3 length: 16 amino acids. Trimming cost V 4 bases and J 0 bases, with 13 bases left between them. Germline V gene data show CDR1 as SGHRS and CDR2 as YFSETQ. The CDR3: CASSVGDSATNEKLFF. CDR3 bases: TGCGCCAGCAGCGTCGGAGATAGTGCAACTAATGAAAAACTGTTTTTT.

V usage is TRBV9 and J usage is TRBJ2-5; 9 bases agree with TRBD1. The ends lost 0 bases at V and 6 bases at J; junction bases unmatched: 6. Germline CDR1 reads SGDLS; CDR2 reads YYNGEE. The CDR3 is 15 amino acids. CDR3 region: CASSVETGGRKTQYF. DNA of the CDR3: TGTGCCAGCAGCGTAGAAACAGGGGGCCGAAAGACCCAGTACTTC.

The gene calls are TRBV7-2 and TRBJ1-2, with unresolved D. This CDR3 spans 13 amino acids. With 0 bases removed from V and 7 bases from J, the gap between germline ends came to 9 bases. Germline CDR1 SGHTA, CDR2 FQGNSA. The CDR3 bases are TGTGCCAGCAGCTTAGCGCAGCCGGGTGGCTACACCTTC. Protein sequence: CASSLAQPGGYTF. Looking up the rest from reference TRBV7-2 and TRBJ1-2 gives the full variable domain: GAGVSQSPSNKVTEKGKDVELRCDPISGHTALYWYRQSLGQGLEFLIYFQGNSAPDKSGLPSDRFSAERTGGSVSTLTIQRTQQEDSAVYLCASSLAQPGGYTFGSGTRLTVV.

V is TRBV10-3 and J is TRBJ1-3; TRBD1 matches 8 bases. The germline gives CDR1 ENHRY, CDR2 SYGVKD. Germline trimming cut 4 bases from V and 0 bases from J; bases unmatched to any gene: 8. This CDR3 region has 17 residues. The CDR3 sequence is CAISGSYRGSSGNTIYF. The DNA for the CDR3 is TGTGCCATCAGTGGGAGTTACAGGGGGAGCTCTGGAAACACCATATATTTT.

This sequence joins TRBV28 and TRBJ1-6, with unresolved D. Per the germline V gene, CDR1 is MDHEN and CDR2 is SYDVKM. Trimming cost V 6 bases and J 1 base, with 19 bases left between them. This CDR3 has 18 amino acids. The CDR3, as DNA: TGTGCCAGCAGCCCAACGCAGGCACGGGGATCCTATAATTCACCCCTCCACTTT. It is translated as CASSPTQARGSYNSPLHF.

CDR3 loop: CASSLAGTDLYNEQFF. The CDR3 DNA is TGTGCCAGCAGCTTAGCAGGGACGGACCTCTACAATGAGCAGTTCTTC. The rearrangement links TRBV7-8 to TRBJ2-1; either TRBD1 or TRBD2 may supply D (5 bases each). The CDR3 loop spans 16 amino acids. The germline V gene encodes CDR1 SGHVS and CDR2 FQNEAQ. V lost 0 bases and J lost 3, with 12 bases in between.

This rearrangement joins TRBV30 to TRBJ1-2; no firm D call. The CDR3 is made up of 12 amino acids. The V gene lost 4 bases and the J gene lost 5 bases, with 11 bases spanning the gap. Germline CDR1 GTSNPN, CDR2 SVGIG (reference sequence). DNA of the CDR3: TGTGCCTGGAATGGAGCGGGGTATGGCTACACCTTC. This codes for CAWNGAGYGYTF.

This rearrangement joins TRBV27 to TRBJ2-1; 9 nucleotides agree with TRBD2. The germline V gene has CDR1 MNHEY and CDR2 SMNVEV (reference sequence). This CDR3 is 15 amino acids long. The ends lost 5 bases at V and 5 bases at J; junction bases unmatched: 7. CDR3 coding DNA: TGTGCCAGCAGTGGGACTAGCTTGGGAGACAATGAGCAGTTCTTC. It encodes CASSGTSLGDNEQFF.

A word on this clone: The sample has other DNA sequences that encode this CDR3 too. The V call is TRBV11-2, the J call TRBJ2-5; no clear D. The CDR3 covers 13 residues. The V end was cut by 2 bases, the J end by 2 bases, with 6 bases between. Germline lookup yields CDR1 SGHAT and CDR2 FQNNGV. CDR3 DNA: TGTGCCAGCAGCTTATCGAGTCAAGAGACCCAGTACTTC. As protein: CASSLSSQETQYF. The full variable domain, with the rest looked up from reference TRBV11-2 and TRBJ2-5, is EAGVAQSPRYKIIEKRQSVAFWCNPISGHATLYWYQQILGQGPKLLIQFQNNGVVDDSQLPKDRFSAERLKGVDSTLKIQPAKLEDSAVYLCASSLSSQETQYFGPGTRLLVL.

The gene calls are TRBV19 and TRBJ2-3; D gene uncertain. There are 13 residues in the CDR3. Trimming removed 5 bases from V and 5 bases from J, with 11 bases in between. From germline, CDR1 is LNHDA and CDR2 SQIVND (reference sequence). CDR3 bases: TGTGCCAGTAGTCCCTCCCAAGTAGATACGCAGTATTTT. Translated, it gives CASSPSQVDTQYF.

V and J are TRBV10-3 and TRBJ1-1; D gene unclear. The CDR3 length is 12 residues. V lost 6 bases, J lost 0 bases, and 5 bases lay in between. Germline V gives CDR1 ENHRY, CDR2 SYGVKD. CDR3 in DNA: TGTGCCATCAGCCGGGTGAACACTGAAGCTTTCTTT. It translates to CAISRVNTEAFF.

The gene calls are TRBV5-1 and TRBJ2-1; 9 nucleotides align to TRBD2. CDR3 length: 19 residues. Germline lookup yields CDR1 SGHRS and CDR2 YFSETQ. The V gene end was trimmed by 5 bases and the J gene end by 1 base; junction bases not matched to a gene: 16. CDR3 region: CASSGFSGSTSGSYNEQFF. CDR3 DNA: TGCGCCAGCAGTGGCTTTAGCGGGAGCACCTCGGGGTCCTACAATGAGCAGTTCTTC.

The rearrangement links TRBV2 to TRBJ2-3; TRBD1 aligns across 7 bases. The germline V gene has CDR1 SNHLY and CDR2 FYNNEI. With 4 bases clipped from V and 2 bases from J, the junction kept 9 bases outside the gene matches. CDR3 length: 16 residues. The CDR3 region is CASSGIRGRVTDTQYF. CDR3 nucleotides: TGTGCCAGCAGTGGTATTAGGGGGCGCGTCACAGATACGCAGTATTTT.

This clone is a singleton in its sample. The chain joins TRBV28 to TRBJ2-7; 7 positions agree with TRBD1. The J segment lost 2 bases and the V segment lost 7 bases, leaving 8 bases of the junction unmatched. The germline gives CDR1 MDHEN, CDR2 SYDVKM. The CDR3 has 14 residues. The CDR3: CASILRDSTYEQYF. The CDR3, as DNA: TGTGCCAGCATCCTCCGGGACAGCACCTACGAGCAGTACTTC. Supplemented by reference TRBV28 and TRBJ2-7, the full variable domain reads DVKVTQSSRYLVKRTGEKVFLECVQDMDHENMFWYRQDPGLGLRLIYFSYDVKMKEKGDIPEGYSVSREKKERFSLILESASTNQTSMYLCASILRDSTYEQYFGPGTRLTVT.

The chain has TRBV12-3 or TRBV12-4 and TRBJ1-3; 7 nucleotides align to TRBD1. This CDR3 region has 13 residues. V trimming: 7 bases; J trimming: 4 bases; junction bases outside the gene matches: 4. The DNA for the CDR3 is TGTGCCAGCAACACAGGGGTAGGAAACACCATATATTTT. Its protein product is CASNTGVGNTIYF.

The chain recombines TRBV12-3 or TRBV12-4 with TRBJ1-1; D gene unclear. The CDR3 is 12 amino acids. Trimming pared 3 bases from V and 2 bases from J, leaving 4 bases between. CDR3 nucleotides: TGTGCCAGCAGTTTGTCCAACACTGAAGCTTTCTTT. This translates into CASSLSNTEAFF.

The V gene is TRBV6-5, the J gene TRBJ2-7; D gene unclear. Trimming stripped 2 bases from V and 1 base from J, with 9 bases between. This CDR3 comprises 14 residues. Germline V lookup: CDR1 MNHEY, CDR2 SVGAGI. The CDR3 bases are TGTGCCAGCAGTTACAGGCCCGGGTCCTACGAGCAGTACTTC. Translation gives CASSYRPGSYEQYF.

The J gene is TRBJ1-6, the V gene TRBV5-6; D remains unclear. Germline V CDR1 and CDR2: SGHDT, YYEEEE. This CDR3 region has 16 residues. V lost 3 bases and J 4 bases, leaving 14 bases between the germline ends. DNA for the CDR3: TGTGCCAGCAGCTCGACTGACGGAGGGTATAATTCACCCCTCCACTTT. It is translated as CASSSTDGGYNSPLHF.

V and J are TRBV7-6 and TRBJ2-1; the D gene could be TRBD1 or TRBD2 (6 bases each). This CDR3 is 15 amino acids long. Germline V gene sequence: CDR1 SGHVS, CDR2 FNYEAQ. V was cut by 0 bases and J by 7 bases, with 13 bases left in between. The CDR3 loop reads CASSLAQGRRNEQFF. DNA of the CDR3: TGTGCCAGCAGCTTAGCTCAGGGGAGGAGGAATGAGCAGTTCTTC.

The chain has TRBV5-1 and TRBJ1-1; 8 bases are shared with TRBD1. Germline V CDR1 and CDR2: SGHRS, YFSETQ. The CDR3 spans 14 residues. After removal of 1 base from V and 5 bases from J, the junction contained 4 bases not matched to a gene. The CDR3, as DNA: TGCGCCAGCAGCTTGAGGACAGGGAAGACTGAAGCTTTCTTT. Protein: CASSLRTGKTEAFF.

This chain links TRBV5-1 with TRBJ2-5; D is possibly TRBD2 (6 bases). The CDR3 runs 13 residues. The germline V gene has CDR1 SGHRS and CDR2 YFSETQ. Trimming left V 0 bases short and J 3 bases short, with 6 bases between. CDR3 region: CASSLGGEETQYF. DNA of the CDR3: TGCGCCAGCAGCTTGGGCGGGGAAGAGACCCAGTACTTC.

The rearrangement uses TRBV5-6 and TRBJ2-7; 8 bases fit TRBD1. After removal of 3 bases from V and 0 bases from J, the junction contained 17 bases not matched to a gene. Germline V gene lookup returns CDR1 SGHDT and CDR2 YYEEEE. The CDR3 extends over 19 amino acids. The CDR3 DNA reads TGTGCCAGCAGCTCGACAGGGGTGGCCCCCCAGGGGAGCTCCTACGAGCAGTACTTC. This sequence encodes CASSSTGVAPQGSSYEQYF.

The chain couples TRBV10-2 to TRBJ1-2; D is undetermined. CDR3 length: 14 residues. Germline CDR1 and CDR2: WSHSY and SAAADI. Trimming stripped 6 bases from V and 2 bases from J, with 13 bases between. The CDR3 sequence is CASSPVVGNYGYTF. The CDR3 nucleotides are TGCGCCAGCAGCCCCGTTGTAGGCAACTATGGCTACACCTTC.

This chain links TRBV4-1 with TRBJ2-5, with a weak D call TRBD1 (5 bases). CDR1 and CDR2 from the germline V gene are MGHRA and YSYEKL. Trimming removed 0 bases from V and 1 base from J, with 9 bases in between. The CDR3 is 15 residues long. The CDR3 is CASSQEGRAQETQYF. The CDR3 region has the DNA TGCGCCAGCAGCCAAGAGGGCAGGGCCCAAGAGACCCAGTACTTC.

J is TRBJ1-5 and V is TRBV11-2, with D unclear. The germline V gene encodes CDR1 SGHAT and CDR2 FQNNGV. The CDR3 is 12 residues long. The germline V and J ends were trimmed by 5 bases and 5 bases, with 7 bases remaining between them. The CDR3 protein is CASSQLDQPQHF. CDR3 bases: TGTGCCAGCAGCCAGTTAGATCAGCCCCAGCATTTT.

The chain employs TRBV2 and TRBJ1-2; D gene unclear. This CDR3 is 13 amino acids long. Deletions cut 1 base from V and 2 bases from J, with 5 bases between. CDR1 is SNHLY and CDR2 is FYNNEI in the germline V gene. CDR3 region: CASSEGQNYGYTF. CDR3 nucleotide sequence: TGTGCCAGCAGTGAAGGCCAGAACTATGGCTACACCTTC.